The subject of this entry is one T cell receptor (beta chain). Its antigen remains unknown. TCRdb called the 5' RACE reads again in MiXCR, with one record for every CDR3 protein. The sample contains fewer than 250,000 distinct CDR3 sequences, under 30% of which appear only once. This sample is part of a study of CD8 T cells in ankylosing spondylitis. Findings and limits, study-wide: Disease-associated clones were reportedly significantly overrepresented in matched ankylosing spondylitis synovial fluid.

Germline loops: CDR1 SNHLY, CDR2 FYNNEI. CDR3 length: 13 residues. V lost 9 bases and J 3 bases, leaving 13 bases between the germline ends. The sample comprised blood, either unsorted or a sorted T cell fraction (not recorded which). The V call is TRBV2, the J call TRBJ2-3, with D perhaps given as TRBD1 or TRBD2 (5 bases each). This clonotype was sampled from a male donor with ankylosing spondylitis or in good health (not recorded which). The CDR3 region has the DNA TGTGCCAGGGGGACCTACGGGACAGATACGCAGTATTTT. Its translation is CARGTYGTDTQYF.